The 14 T cell receptor beta chains presented below share a single source sample, sequenced in a study of T cell clones after liver transplantation (dated by TCRdb to between 2018 and 2021). Library method: the immunoSEQ multiplex PCR assay. TCRdb obtained this table from immuneACCESS and retained in-frame rearrangements with V and J assigned. These tables miss some clones; where compared with another copy, unresolved V genes account for less than half of the shortfall, and the remainder is unexplained. In all, the sample holds 45,000 or so clones, and just over 85% of those were seen once. The ten top clones hold over 2% of the sample. The input for sequencing was CD4+ T cells from blood, taken 24 months after liver transplant. These receptors all stem from a human patient who received a liver transplant. Some T cells may be donor cells from the graft after a transplant.

V usage is TRBV11-2 and J usage is TRBJ2-3, with D perhaps assigned TRBD1 or TRBD2 (5 bases each). Trimming shortened V by 1 base and J by 1 base, and 12 bases separated the two germline ends. The CDR3 has 16 amino acids. CDR1 and CDR2 (germline): SGHAT, FQNNGV. The CDR3 sequence: CASSLGGQGRTDTQYF. The CDR3 coding sequence is TGTGCCAGCAGCTTAGGGGGTCAGGGACGCACAGATACGCAGTATTTT. Full variable domain (missing parts from reference TRBV11-2 and TRBJ2-3): EAGVAQSPRYKIIEKRQSVAFWCNPISGHATLYWYQQILGQGPKLLIQFQNNGVVDDSQLPKDRFSAERLKGVDSTLKIQPAKLEDSAVYLCASSLGGQGRTDTQYFGPGTRLTVL.

V is TRBV5-1 and J is TRBJ2-1, with D perhaps TRBD2 (6 bases). Looked up from germline, CDR1 is SGHRS and CDR2 is YFSETQ. CDR3 length: 15 residues. Trimming removed 4 bases at V and 0 bases at J, with 11 bases between. The DNA for the CDR3 is TGCGCCAGCAGCCTCGAGCGGGCCTCCTACAATGAGCAGTTCTTC. Protein sequence: CASSLERASYNEQFF.

CDR3 in DNA: TGTGCCAGCAGCTCCCGGAGGGGAGATACGCAGTATTTT. It is translated as CASSSRRGDTQYF. The V call is TRBV9, the J call TRBJ2-3, with a tentative D call TRBD2 (6 bases). The CDR3 totals 13 residues. Looked up from germline, CDR1 is SGDLS and CDR2 is YYNGEE. V was cut by 4 bases and J by 5 bases, with 11 bases left in between.

This clone was observed a single time. J is TRBJ2-7 and V is TRBV28, with a possible D match to TRBD1 (7 bases). Germline V gene sequence: CDR1 MDHEN, CDR2 SYDVKM. The CDR3 is made up of 16 amino acids. Trimming stripped 5 bases from V and 7 bases from J, with 24 bases between. The CDR3 reads CASSKGAGSGLREQYF. In nucleotides, the CDR3 is TGTGCCAGCAGTAAGGGGGCGGGTAGCGGTCTTAGAGAGCAGTACTTC.

This chain links TRBV5-1 with TRBJ1-1, with TRBD1 as a possible D gene (6 bases). The ends were cut back, 4 bases at V and 4 bases at J, with 17 bases in the middle. The germline gives CDR1 SGHRS, CDR2 YFSETQ. CDR3 length: 15 residues. The CDR3 spells CASSPGSGAGTEAFF. As DNA, the CDR3 is TGCGCCAGCAGCCCGGGGTCAGGGGCAGGCACTGAAGCTTTCTTT.

The chain has TRBV6-1 and TRBJ2-7; D may match TRBD1 or TRBD2 (5 bases each). The CDR3 covers 13 residues. Per the germline V gene, CDR1 is MNHNS and CDR2 is SASEGT. Trimming left V 2 bases short and J 6 bases short, with 11 bases between. This CDR3 reads CASSEWGSSEQYF. In DNA form, the CDR3 reads TGTGCCAGCAGTGAATGGGGGTCGAGCGAGCAGTACTTC.

CDR3 coding DNA: TGCGCCAGCAGCTTGGGTGGGGGGAATGAAGAGACCCAGTACTTC. It codes for CASSLGGGNEETQYF. The rearrangement uses TRBV5-1 and TRBJ2-5; D is perhaps TRBD2 (6 bases). The CDR3 covers 15 residues. The germline V and J ends were trimmed by 0 bases and 3 bases, with 12 bases remaining between them. Germline values: CDR1 SGHRS, CDR2 YFSETQ.

The rearrangement uses TRBV5-1 and TRBJ2-1, with 8 bases lining up with TRBD2. Germline CDR1 is SGHRS and CDR2 is YFSETQ. V lost 4 bases to trimming and J lost 8 bases; unmatched junction nucleotides: 11. This CDR3 has 15 amino acids. CDR3 coding DNA: TGCGCCAGCAGCCCAACAGGGACTAGAATCGATGAGCAGTTCTTC. Translation gives CASSPTGTRIDEQFF.

This clone has just one count. The chain joins TRBV19 to TRBJ2-1; D is possibly TRBD1 (6 bases). This CDR3 has 14 amino acids. CDR1 is LNHDA and CDR2 is SQIVND in the germline V gene (reference sequence). Trimming removed 5 bases from V and 5 bases from J, with 13 bases in between. CDR3 nucleotides: TGTGCCAGTAGTCCCCGAGGGGGAGACAATGAGCAGTTCTTC. The encoded protein is CASSPRGGDNEQFF. Supplemented by reference TRBV19 and TRBJ2-1, the full variable domain reads DGGITQSPKYLFRKEGQNVTLSCEQNLNHDAMYWYRQDPGQGLRLIYYSQIVNDFQKGDIAEGYSVSREKKESFPLTVTSAQKNPTAFYLCASSPRGGDNEQFFGPGTRLTVL.

There are a few counts of this clone. The gene calls are TRBV7-2 and TRBJ2-3; 10 bases line up with TRBD2. After removal of 3 bases from V and 2 bases from J, the junction contained 11 bases not matched to a gene. The CDR3 covers 18 residues. The germline V gene encodes CDR1 SGHTA and CDR2 FQGNSA. The CDR3 spells CASSLRERGGVSTDTQYF. The CDR3 DNA sequence: TGTGCCAGCAGCTTGAGGGAGCGGGGGGGCGTTTCCACAGATACGCAGTATTTT.

This chain uses TRBV2 with TRBJ1-3; possibly TRBD1 for D (5 bases). The ends were cut back, 6 bases at V and 0 bases at J, with 18 bases in the middle. The CDR3 has 17 residues. Germline V CDR1 and CDR2: SNHLY, FYNNEI. The CDR3 DNA follows: TGTGCCAGCAGCGCATGGAGGGACTCTGGCTCTGGAAACACCATATATTTT. This translates into CASSAWRDSGSGNTIYF.

The chain carries TRBV5-1 and TRBJ2-2, with D perhaps matching TRBD1 (5 bases). The CDR3 contains 13 residues. Germline V lookup: CDR1 SGHRS, CDR2 YFSETQ. V shed 4 bases and J shed 5 bases, with 9 bases lying between them. CDR3: CASSPGKTGELFF. The CDR3 DNA follows: TGCGCCAGCAGCCCAGGGAAAACCGGGGAGCTGTTTTTT.

The chain combines TRBV19 with TRBJ1-3; D is undetermined. There are 15 residues in the CDR3. Trimming stripped 3 bases from V and 7 bases from J, with 16 bases between. Germline lookup yields CDR1 LNHDA and CDR2 SQIVND (reference sequence). The CDR3 sequence: CASSMAGRLGNTIYF. CDR3 nucleotides: TGTGCCAGTAGTATGGCGGGAAGACTTGGGAACACCATATATTTT.

The chain links TRBV5-1 to TRBJ1-5; TRBD1 might be the D (6 bases). This CDR3 is built from 16 residues. CDR1 and CDR2 from the germline V gene are SGHRS and YFSETQ. The germline V and J ends were trimmed by 6 bases and 0 bases, with 16 bases remaining between them. The CDR3 is CASTGRTDYSNQPQHF. The CDR3 DNA follows: TGCGCCAGCACCGGCAGGACAGATTATAGCAATCAGCCCCAGCATTTT.